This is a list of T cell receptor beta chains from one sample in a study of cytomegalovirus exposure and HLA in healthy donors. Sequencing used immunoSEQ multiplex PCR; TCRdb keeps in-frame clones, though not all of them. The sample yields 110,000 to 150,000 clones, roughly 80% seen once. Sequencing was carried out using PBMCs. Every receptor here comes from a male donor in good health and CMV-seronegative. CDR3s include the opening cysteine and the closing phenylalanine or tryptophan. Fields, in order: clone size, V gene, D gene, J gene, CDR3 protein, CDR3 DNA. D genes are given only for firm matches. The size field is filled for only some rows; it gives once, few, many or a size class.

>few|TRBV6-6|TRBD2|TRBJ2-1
CASSFDSGGSNEQFF
TGTGCCAGCTCTTTCGACAGCGGGGGATCCAATGAGCAGTTCTTC
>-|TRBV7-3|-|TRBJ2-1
CASSARIDADEQFF
TGTGCCAGCAGCGCCCGGATCGACGCGGATGAGCAGTTCTTC
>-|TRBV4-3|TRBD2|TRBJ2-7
CAGSQDFRRTSGIYEQYF
TGCGCCGGCAGCCAAGATTTCCGACGGACTAGCGGGATTTACGAGCAGTACTTC
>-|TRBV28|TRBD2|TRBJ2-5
CASSLTSGTWAETQYF
TGTGCCAGCAGTTTGACTAGCGGGACCTGGGCTGAGACCCAGTACTTC
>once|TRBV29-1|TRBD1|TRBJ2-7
CSVARDRVYEQYF
TGCAGCGTAGCACGGGACAGGGTCTACGAGCAGTACTTC
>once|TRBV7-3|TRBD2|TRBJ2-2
CASSLRSLAGGPRHTGELFF
TGTGCCAGCAGCTTAAGGAGTCTAGCGGGAGGGCCGCGGCACACCGGGGAGCTGTTTTTT
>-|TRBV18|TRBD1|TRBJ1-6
CASSPGTGEGNSPLHF
TGTGCCAGCTCACCGGGGACAGGGGAAGGGAACTCACCCCTCCACTTT
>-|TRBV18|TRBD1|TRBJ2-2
CASSNRQGNTGELFF
TGTGCCAGCTCAAACCGACAGGGGAACACCGGGGAGCTGTTTTTT
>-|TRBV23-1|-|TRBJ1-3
CASSHDRYHSGNTIYF
TGCGCCAGCAGTCATGACAGGTACCACTCTGGAAACACCATATATTTT
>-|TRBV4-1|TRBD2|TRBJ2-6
CASSLGLTIDSGANVLTF
TGCGCCAGCAGCTTGGGACTAACTATAGACTCTGGGGCCAACGTCCTGACTTTC
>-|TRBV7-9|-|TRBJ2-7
CASSLGTVSYEQYF
TGTGCCAGCAGCTTAGGGACTGTCTCCTACGAGCAGTACTTC
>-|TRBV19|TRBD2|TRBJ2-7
CASSTGLATYEQYF
TGTGCCAGTAGTACTGGACTAGCTACCTACGAGCAGTACTTC
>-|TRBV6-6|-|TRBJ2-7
CASSYSFRADEQYF
TGTGCCAGCAGTTACTCGTTCAGGGCGGACGAGCAGTACTTC
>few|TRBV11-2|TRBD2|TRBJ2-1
CASSPGGTSVYNEQFF
TGTGCCAGCAGCCCAGGAGGGACTAGTGTGTACAATGAGCAGTTCTTC
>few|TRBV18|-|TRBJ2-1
CASSPGLARGNEQFF
TGTGCCAGCTCGCCTGGACTCGCCAGGGGCAATGAGCAGTTCTTC
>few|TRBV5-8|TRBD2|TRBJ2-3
CASTPAPGGAADTQYF
TGTGCCAGCACTCCCGCTCCCGGGGGGGCCGCAGATACGCAGTATTTT
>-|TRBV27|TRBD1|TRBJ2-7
CASRYTAQGVFSYEQYF
TGTGCCAGCAGATATACGGCACAGGGGGTTTTTTCCTACGAGCAGTACTTC
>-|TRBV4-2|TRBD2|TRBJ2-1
CASSQYSGTSEYNEQFF
TGTGCCAGCAGCCAGTACTCCGGGACTAGCGAATACAATGAGCAGTTCTTC
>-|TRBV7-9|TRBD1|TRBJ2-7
CASSPEGQFVGGSYEQYF
TGTGCCAGCAGCCCCGAGGGACAGTTTGTTGGAGGCTCCTACGAGCAGTACTTC
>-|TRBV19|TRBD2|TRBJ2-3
CASSKLAGTTDTQYF
TGTGCCAGTAGTAAACTAGCGGGGACCACAGATACGCAGTATTTT
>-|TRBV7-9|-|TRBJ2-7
CASSSQGWEQYF
TGTGCCAGCAGCTCCCAGGGTTGGGAGCAGTACTTC
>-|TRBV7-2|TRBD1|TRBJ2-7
CASSLPDRVYEQYF
TGTGCCAGCAGCTTACCGGACAGGGTCTACGAGCAGTACTTC
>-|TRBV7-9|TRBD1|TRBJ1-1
CSSSRNKPGGEAFF
TGTTCCAGCAGCCGAAATAAACCAGGGGGAGAAGCTTTCTTT
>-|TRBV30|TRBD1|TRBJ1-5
CAWSVRGRGTSNQPQHF
TGTGCCTGGAGTGTACGTGGCAGGGGGACTAGCAATCAGCCCCAGCATTTT
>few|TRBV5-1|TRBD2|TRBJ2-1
CASSSGTSNEQFF
TGCGCCAGCAGCTCCGGGACTAGCAATGAGCAGTTCTTC
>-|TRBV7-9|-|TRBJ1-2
CASSLSGTNYNYGYTF
TGTGCCAGCAGCTTATCCGGGACAAATTATAACTATGGCTACACCTTC
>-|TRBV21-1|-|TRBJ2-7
CASSNNPRPRGTPYEQYF
TGTGCCAGCAGCAATAACCCACGTCCCAGGGGAACCCCCTACGAGCAGTACTTC
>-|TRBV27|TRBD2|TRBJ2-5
CASSQGWLAGSETQYF
TGTGCCAGCAGTCAAGGGTGGCTAGCGGGGAGTGAGACCCAGTACTTC
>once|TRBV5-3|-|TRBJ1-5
CARTRPGGISCQPQHF
TGTGCCAGAACCCGCCCCGGAGGGATTAGTTGTCAGCCCCAGCATTTT
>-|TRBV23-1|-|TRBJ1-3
CASRHSDSPVPCSGNTIYF
TGCGCCAGCAGGCACTCGGACAGTCCAGTCCCCTGCTCTGGAAACACCATATATTTT
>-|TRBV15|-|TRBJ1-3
CATSRDSPPLSGNTIYF
TGTGCCACCAGCAGAGATTCCCCCCCCCTCTCTGGAAACACCATATATTTT
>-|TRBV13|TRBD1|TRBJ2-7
CASSLVGTGFYEQYF
TGTGCCAGCAGCTTAGTTGGGACAGGATTCTACGAGCAGTACTTC
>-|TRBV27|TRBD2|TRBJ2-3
CASSFGAGGADTQYF
TGTGCCAGCAGTTTTGGGGCGGGAGGGGCAGATACGCAGTATTTT
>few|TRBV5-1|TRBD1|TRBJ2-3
CASSRGRPDTQYF
TGCGCCAGCAGCAGGGGGCGCCCAGATACGCAGTATTTT
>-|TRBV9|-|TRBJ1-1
CASSVALDTEAFF
TGTGCCAGCAGCGTAGCTCTAGACACTGAAGCTTTCTTT
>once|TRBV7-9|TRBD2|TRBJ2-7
CSSSQPGLAATYEQYF
TGTTCCAGCAGTCAACCGGGACTAGCGGCCACCTACGAGCAGTACTTC
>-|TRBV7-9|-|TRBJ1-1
CASSLAQAGEAFF
TGTGCCAGCAGCTTAGCGCAGGCAGGTGAAGCTTTCTTT
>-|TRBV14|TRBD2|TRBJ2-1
CASSPTSREQFF
TGTGCCAGCAGCCCGACTAGCAGGGAGCAGTTCTTC
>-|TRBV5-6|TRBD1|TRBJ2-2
CASSRTGTVNTGELFF
TGTGCCAGCAGCCGAACCGGGACAGTGAACACCGGGGAGCTGTTTTTT
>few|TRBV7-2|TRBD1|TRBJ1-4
CASSLDPGTGNEKLFF
TGTGCCAGCAGCTTAGACCCTGGGACAGGGAATGAAAAACTGTTTTTT
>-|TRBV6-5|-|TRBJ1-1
CASSSRTDPRAEAFF
TGTGCCAGCAGTTCCCGGACAGACCCGCGGGCTGAAGCTTTCTTT
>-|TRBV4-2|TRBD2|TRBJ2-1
CASSQDGLAGGLDEQFF
TGTGCCAGCAGCCAAGATGGGCTAGCGGGGGGGCTGGATGAGCAGTTCTTC
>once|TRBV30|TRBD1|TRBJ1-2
CAWSGTGANPPYGYTF
TGTGCCTGGAGTGGAACAGGGGCCAACCCTCCCTATGGCTACACCTTC
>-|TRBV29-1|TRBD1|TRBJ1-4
CSVLTGRTEKLFF
TGCAGCGTTCTGACAGGGAGAACGGAAAAACTGTTTTTT
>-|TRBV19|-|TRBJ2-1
CASSIPMQYNEQFF
TGTGCCAGTAGTATCCCCATGCAGTACAATGAGCAGTTCTTC
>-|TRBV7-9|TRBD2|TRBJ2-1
CASTGGSSYNEQFF
TGTGCCAGCACGGGCGGGAGCTCCTACAATGAGCAGTTCTTC
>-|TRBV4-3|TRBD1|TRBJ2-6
CASSQEGRGRASGANVLTF
TGCGCCAGCAGCCAAGAGGGCAGGGGGCGGGCGTCGGGGGCCAACGTCCTGACTTTC
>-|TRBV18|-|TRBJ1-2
CASSPIVNRAHGYTF
TGTGCCAGCTCACCAATCGTGAACAGGGCGCATGGCTACACCTTC
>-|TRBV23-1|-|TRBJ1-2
CASSQSHDRWFDEGYTF
TGCGCCAGCAGTCAATCCCACGACAGGTGGTTTGATGAAGGCTACACCTTC
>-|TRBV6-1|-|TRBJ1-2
CASRINYGYTF
TGTGCCAGCAGAATAAACTATGGCTACACCTTC
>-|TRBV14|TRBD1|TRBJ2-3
CASSQVGQGTDTQYF
TGTGCCAGCAGCCAAGTGGGACAGGGCACAGATACGCAGTATTTT
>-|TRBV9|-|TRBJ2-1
CASSLGDISNEQFF
TGTGCCAGCAGTCTTGGGGACATTTCCAATGAGCAGTTCTTC